A few counts support the clone carrying this T cell receptor beta chain. Antigen unknown. This sample stems from a study of T cell responses to AZD1222 COVID-19 vaccine. Whole-study findings and limits: Mapped onto spike, vaccine-associated CD4 TCRs spanned it and were dominant at 160-218 and 743-854.

The CDR3 extends over 13 amino acids. Germline V lookup: CDR1 SGHRS, CDR2 YFSETQ. With 7 bases removed from V and 2 bases from J, the gap between germline ends came to 12 bases. The method was immunoSEQ multiplex PCR; TCRdb's version includes in-frame clones alone and lacks a portion of them. The sample consists of about 160,000 clones, about 90% of them appearing once. This receptor was taken from an adult in good health. This chain links TRBV5-1 with TRBJ1-1, with no clear D. The input for sequencing was peripheral blood, taken on day 0 of AZD1222 vaccination. The CDR3 coding sequence is TGCGCCAGCGCGGACGGGATAAACACTGAAGCTTTCTTT. The encoded protein is CASADGINTEAFF.